These 30 T cell receptor beta chains were sequenced from one sample in a study of shared clonotypes between healthy human individuals. Terminally differentiated effector memory CD45RA+ cells were left out of the naive CD8 fraction, which was CD45RO-negative and positively selected for CCR7. Repertoires were generated with immunoSEQ multiplex PCR, while TCRdb's copy carries only in-frame clones and drops some. The sample holds 2 million to 2.5 million clones, 85% to 95% seen once. The sequencing input was naive CD8+ T cells sorted from blood. All receptors come from a man between 18 and 29 years old in good health.

V gene TRBV27 combines with J gene TRBJ2-5, with 10 bases lining up with TRBD2. With 5 bases clipped from V and 5 bases from J, the junction kept 2 bases outside the gene matches. This CDR3 has 13 amino acids. CDR1 is MNHEY and CDR2 is SMNVEV in the germline V gene (reference sequence). The CDR3 spells CASSPTSGETQYF. The CDR3 DNA sequence: TGTGCCAGCAGTCCGACTAGCGGGGAGACCCAGTACTTC.

The chain links TRBV2 to TRBJ2-7; tentatively, D is TRBD2 (6 bases). Trimming removed 7 bases at V and 0 bases at J, with 10 bases between. Germline V gives CDR1 SNHLY, CDR2 FYNNEI. This CDR3 is built from 13 residues. The chain's CDR3 is CASKGTRSYEQYF. The CDR3 region has the DNA TGTGCCAGCAAGGGGACTCGCTCCTACGAGCAGTACTTC.

This clone was detected only once. This rearrangement joins TRBV28 to TRBJ1-6, with 7 nucleotides matching TRBD1. With 3 bases clipped from V and 16 bases from J, the junction kept 6 bases outside the gene matches. This CDR3 has 12 residues. Germline CDR1 is MDHEN and CDR2 is SYDVKM. The DNA for the CDR3 is TGTGCCAGCAGTTTCCCTGAGGGACAGCTCCACTTT. Protein sequence: CASSFPEGQLHF.

This rearrangement joins TRBV19 to TRBJ1-6, with 7 nucleotides matching TRBD1. This CDR3 comprises 17 residues. The germline gives CDR1 LNHDA, CDR2 SQIVND (reference sequence). Trimming at V came to 0 bases and at J to 0 bases, leaving 2 bases not matched to a gene. The CDR3 protein is CASSIEGQNSYNSPLHF. In DNA, the CDR3 is TGTGCCAGTAGTATAGAGGGACAGAACTCCTATAATTCACCCCTCCACTTT.

On this clone: Relative to the germline gene, one junction end is altered; a read error may explain this. The V call is TRBV27, the J call TRBJ2-1; D is unclear. Looked up from germline, CDR1 is MNHEY and CDR2 is SMNVEV (reference sequence). The CDR3 is 15 residues long. The CDR3 nucleotides read TGTGCCAGCAGTCTATCTTGGCCCTCCTACAATGAGCAGTTCTTC. This codes for CASSLSWPSYNEQFF.

The DNA of the CDR3 is TGCGCCAGCAGCCAAGAGTGGGGACAGCCCCAGCATTTT. Amino acid sequence: CASSQEWGQPQHF. The chain is built from TRBV4-1 and TRBJ1-5; unclear D gene. V lost 0 bases to trimming and J lost 7 bases, with 7 bases between them. The germline V gene has CDR1 MGHRA and CDR2 YSYEKL. The CDR3 has 13 residues.

This clone appeared a few times. Different DNA sequences within this sample yield the same CDR3. V and J are TRBV6-5 and TRBJ1-2, with 8 nucleotides matching TRBD1. The CDR3 has 16 residues. The V and J ends lost 0 bases and 4 bases, in that order; junction bases with no gene match: 7. CDR1 is MNHEY, CDR2 SVGAGI, per germline. The CDR3 region has the DNA TGTGCCAGCAGTTACTCGACAGGGGAGAGAAGCTATGGCTACACCTTC. Translation: CASSYSTGERSYGYTF.

The chain uses TRBV19 and TRBJ2-7, with a tentative D call TRBD1 (6 bases). V lost 8 bases to trimming and J lost 4 bases, with 15 bases between them. CDR1 and CDR2 (germline): LNHDA, SQIVND (reference sequence). The CDR3 has 13 amino acids. The CDR3 region has the DNA TGTGCCAGTGGGCAGGGGATGGCATACGAGCAGTACTTC. It translates to CASGQGMAYEQYF.

The chain employs TRBV4-2 and TRBJ2-1; D gene ambiguous. In germline, CDR1 is LGHNA, CDR2 YNFKEQ. CDR3 size: 16 residues. The germline V and J ends were trimmed by 0 bases and 0 bases, with 9 bases remaining between them. CDR3 protein: CASSQEGSSSYNEQFF. The CDR3 DNA sequence: TGTGCCAGCAGCCAAGAGGGGTCCAGCTCCTACAATGAGCAGTTCTTC.

The chain recombines TRBV5-6 with TRBJ2-2; TRBD2 matches at 10 bases. Germline lookup yields CDR1 SGHDT and CDR2 YYEEEE. The V and J ends lost 0 bases and 3 bases, in that order; junction bases with no gene match: 5. The CDR3 has 17 amino acids. The CDR3 region has the DNA TGTGCCAGCAGCTTGGCTAGGACTAGCGGCGACACCGGGGAGCTGTTTTTT. Translating it yields CASSLARTSGDTGELFF.

In its sample, this clone was seen once. The V call is TRBV4-3, the J call TRBJ2-7; D remains ambiguous. The CDR3 sequence is 13 residues long. CDR1 and CDR2 from the germline V gene are LGHNA and YSLEER. The V end was cut by 4 bases, the J end by 1 base, with 8 bases between. The CDR3 bases are TGCGCCAGCAGCCCCGAGATTTCCTACGAGCAGTACTTC. Protein sequence: CASSPEISYEQYF.

The V call is TRBV9, the J call TRBJ2-6; no clear D. Looked up from germline, CDR1 is SGDLS and CDR2 is YYNGEE. This CDR3 has 15 residues. The V end lost 0 bases, the J end lost 3 bases, and 7 bases lay between the germline ends. CDR3 DNA sequence: TGTGCCAGCAGCGTAGGAGGTTTTGGGGCCAACGTCCTGACTTTC. It codes for CASSVGGFGANVLTF.

This chain's CDR3 is CASIPRVIRGQYF. The CDR3 nucleotides are TGTGCCAGCATTCCGAGGGTTATCCGCGGGCAGTACTTC. The chain uses TRBV2 and TRBJ2-7; possible D gene TRBD2, 5 bases. The CDR3 runs to 13 residues. Germline CDR1 and CDR2: SNHLY and FYNNEI. Trimming shortened V by 7 bases and J by 9 bases, and 19 bases separated the two germline ends.

DNA of the CDR3: TGTGCCAGCAGTCCTCTATCATCGGGGTTGTACGAGCAGTACTTC. It encodes CASSPLSSGLYEQYF. The V call is TRBV28, the J call TRBJ2-7, with a possible D match to TRBD2 (5 bases). V was cut by 5 bases and J by 4 bases, with 18 bases left in between. Germline lookup yields CDR1 MDHEN and CDR2 SYDVKM. The CDR3 length is 15 residues.

The rearrangement links TRBV27 to TRBJ1-6, with TRBD1 identical over 8 bases. Germline CDR1 is MNHEY and CDR2 is SMNVEV (reference sequence). The CDR3 covers 13 residues. After removal of 5 bases from V and 10 bases from J, the junction contained 4 bases not matched to a gene. CDR3: CASSDRGRSPLHF. The CDR3 DNA is TGTGCCAGCAGTGACAGGGGCCGATCACCCCTCCACTTT.

Regarding this clone: Other DNA variants within this sample encode the same CDR3. The chain employs TRBV28 and TRBJ2-5, with D uncertain. The CDR3 has 11 amino acids. The germline V and J ends were trimmed by 3 bases and 5 bases, with 4 bases remaining between them. Germline CDR1 and CDR2: MDHEN and SYDVKM. CDR3 amino acids: CASSFSETQYF. In DNA, the CDR3 is TGTGCCAGCAGTTTTAGTGAGACCCAGTACTTC.

The rearrangement joins TRBV29-1 to TRBJ2-7; 9 bases are a match to TRBD2. This CDR3 spans 15 amino acids. The V gene end was trimmed by 6 bases and the J gene end by 2 bases; junction bases not matched to a gene: 11. In germline, CDR1 is SQVTM, CDR2 ANQGSEA. In nucleotides, the CDR3 is TGCAGCGTCAGATTAGCGGGAGTAAGTACCTACGAGCAGTACTTC. Its protein product is CSVRLAGVSTYEQYF.

The rearrangement uses TRBV6-1 and TRBJ2-2; 7 bases line up with TRBD2. CDR1 MNHNS and CDR2 SASEGT come from the germline V gene. CDR3 length equals 13 residues. V gave up 10 bases and J gave up 8 bases; unmatched junction bases: 10. CDR3 protein: CANLGGGTGELFF. DNA for the CDR3: TGTGCCAACTTAGGCGGGGGAACGGGGGAGCTGTTTTTT.

With respect to this clone: This sample also contains other DNA sequences that code for the same CDR3. The chain recombines TRBV11-2 with TRBJ2-7; D is perhaps TRBD1 (6 bases). The length of the CDR3 is 12 residues. Trimming removed 5 bases at V and 3 bases at J, with 8 bases between. In germline, CDR1 is SGHAT, CDR2 FQNNGV. The CDR3, as DNA: TGTGCCAGCAGCCTGGACAGCTACGAGCAGTACTTC. Its translation: CASSLDSYEQYF.

The chain employs TRBV10-3 and TRBJ2-1; a weak D match, TRBD1 (5 bases). The germline V gene has CDR1 ENHRY and CDR2 SYGVKD. V gave up 10 bases and J gave up 6 bases, with 13 bases separating them. This CDR3 spans 12 amino acids. The CDR3, as DNA: TGTGCCAGCGCATCAGGGATCAATGAGCAGTTCTTC. It codes for CASASGINEQFF.

The chain couples TRBV7-9 to TRBJ2-5, with unresolved D. The V gene lost 6 bases and the J gene lost 5 bases, with 10 bases spanning the gap. The CDR3 sequence is 12 residues long. Germline CDR1 and CDR2: SEHNR and FQNEAQ (reference sequence). CDR3 sequence reads: CASSRAGETQYF. The CDR3 DNA reads TGTGCCAGCAGTCGAGCAGGCGAGACCCAGTACTTC.

J is TRBJ2-4 and V is TRBV7-9; D remains unclear. Looked up from germline, CDR1 is SEHNR and CDR2 is FQNEAQ (reference sequence). Deletions cut 5 bases from V and 11 bases from J, with 13 bases between. The CDR3 is 12 residues long. The CDR3 is CASSPVPSLQYF. The CDR3 DNA reads TGTGCCAGCAGCCCAGTACCCAGCCTTCAGTACTTC.

This chain uses TRBV11-2 with TRBJ2-7; maybe TRBD1 (6 bases). Germline lookup yields CDR1 SGHAT and CDR2 FQNNGV. The length of the CDR3 is 15 residues. Trimming took 1 base from V and 3 from J, leaving 13 bases between them. CDR3: CASSLVGGGDYEQYF. In DNA form, the CDR3 reads TGTGCCAGCAGCTTAGTGGGTGGGGGCGACTACGAGCAGTACTTC.

CDR3 coding DNA: TGTGCCAGCAGCCCCACTGGCGGGCTATACAATGAGCAGTTCTTC. Its protein product is CASSPTGGLYNEQFF. The chain couples TRBV5-4 to TRBJ2-1; D may be TRBD2 (5 bases). The CDR3 has 15 residues. Trimming removed 4 bases at V and 4 bases at J, with 15 bases between. CDR1 is SGHNT and CDR2 is YYREEE in the germline V gene (reference sequence).

As regards this clone: Additional DNA sequences in this sample encode the identical CDR3. The V gene is TRBV20-1, the J gene TRBJ2-7; D possibly corresponds to TRBD2 (6 bases). Germline V gene lookup returns CDR1 DFQATT and CDR2 SNEGSKA (reference sequence). V dropped 5 bases and J dropped 3 bases, with 8 bases sitting between them. This CDR3 region has 11 residues. The CDR3 protein is CSAGEDYEQYF. The CDR3 DNA sequence: TGCAGTGCTGGGGAGGACTACGAGCAGTACTTC.

The chain employs TRBV29-1 and TRBJ2-1, with no clear D. Per the germline V gene, CDR1 is SQVTM and CDR2 is ANQGSEA. There are 16 residues in the CDR3. V was pared by 1 base and J by 4 bases, with 17 bases between. DNA of the CDR3: TGCAGCGTTGAAGGTGTAGACCGAAGAACGTACAATGAGCAGTTCTTC. Translating it yields CSVEGVDRRTYNEQFF.

The chain combines TRBV19 with TRBJ2-3; D possibly corresponds to TRBD1 (7 bases). There are 18 residues in the CDR3. V was trimmed by 5 bases and J by 0 bases, leaving 21 bases between them. Germline V gene data show CDR1 as LNHDA and CDR2 as SQIVND (reference sequence). CDR3 residues: CASSAGQSFTSSTDTQYF. The CDR3 coding sequence is TGTGCCAGTAGTGCGGGACAGTCCTTTACTTCTAGCACAGATACGCAGTATTTT.

For the CDR3, the DNA is TGTGCCAGCAGTGAATGGGTGGGGGGCACTGGAAACACCATATATTTT. This gives the protein CASSEWVGGTGNTIYF. J is TRBJ1-3 and V is TRBV6-1, with D perhaps TRBD1 (6 bases). V lost 2 bases to trimming and J lost 2 bases, with 13 bases between them. The length of the CDR3 is 16 residues. Germline CDR1 reads MNHNS; CDR2 reads SASEGT.

The rearrangement uses TRBV2 and TRBJ1-6; TRBD1 might be the D (6 bases). This CDR3 contains 14 residues. Trimming took off 8 bases at V and 10 bases at J, with 18 bases between the two ends. Germline CDR1 and CDR2: SNHLY and FYNNEI. The CDR3 region has the DNA TGTGCCAGCGAAACAGGGATTTCGGAATCACCCCTCCACTTT. Translation gives CASETGISESPLHF.

The genes are TRBV29-1 and TRBJ2-3; the D is unclear. CDR1 is SQVTM, CDR2 ANQGSEA, per germline. The CDR3 sequence is 14 residues long. The V and J ends lost 5 bases and 4 bases respectively, with 16 bases between them. CDR3 region: CSVRMSPSADTQYF. The CDR3 region has the DNA TGCAGCGTTAGGATGAGTCCCTCGGCAGATACGCAGTATTTT.